This entry describes one T cell receptor beta chain. As yet, its antigen is unknown. The data stem from a study of graft-versus-host responses after intestinal transplantation. Study as a whole: Grafts were multivisceral, liver-intestinal, or isolated intestinal. Tacrolimus and steroids were given for 3 to 4 years to all recipients after anti-thymocyte globulin induction. Findings of the study overall: Some GvH clones appeared in ileal mucosa or blood before recipient bone marrow.

This table comes from immunoSEQ multiplex PCR, and its TCRdb copy is limited to in-frame clones, with some not included. The data contain around 100,000 clones, 85% to 95% of them seen just once; the ten biggest clones take up 0.95% to 1.5%. Trimming stripped 0 bases from V and 0 bases from J, with 6 bases between. Germline V gene data show CDR1 as LGHNA and CDR2 as YSLEER. CDR3 size: 15 residues. The specimen comprised unstimulated CD8+ T cells sorted from spleen or lymph node cells, sampled before transplant. This clonotype was sampled from a human donor who was the organ donor for an intestinal transplant. This chain links TRBV4-3 with TRBJ1-3; D is uncertain. CDR3 amino acids: CASSQDRVSGNTIYF. The CDR3, as DNA: TGCGCCAGCAGCCAAGATAGAGTCTCTGGAAACACCATATATTTT.